The 25 T cell receptor beta chains given below trace back to one sample, sequenced in a study of T cell repertoires in cytomegalovirus infection. Their antigen targets remain unknown. TCRdb used MiXCR to reprocess the reads, holding one entry per CDR3 protein. Of some 320,000 distinct CDR3 sequences listed, around 29% are singletons. The sequencing used cultured PBMCs, collected from culture after CMV antigen stimulation. These receptors all stem from a human donor in good health (CMV status not recorded). Some clones in this sample may be carry-over from other donors' samples.

V is TRBV4-2 and J is TRBJ1-3; D ambiguous. CDR1 and CDR2 (germline): LGHNA, YNFKEQ. V was shortened by 0 bases and J by 0 bases, with 9 bases between the two germline ends. This CDR3 comprises 16 residues. Here the CDR3 reads CASSQERVHSGNTIYF. The CDR3 DNA follows: TGTGCCAGCAGCCAAGAACGGGTACACTCTGGAAACACCATATATTTT.

The rearrangement links TRBV6-5 to TRBJ1-1, with D maybe TRBD1 (6 bases). The CDR3 covers 14 residues. From germline, CDR1 is MNHEY and CDR2 SVGAGI. The V end lost 6 bases, the J end lost 1 base, and 12 bases lay between the germline ends. The CDR3 loop reads CASRTGHSNTEAFF. In DNA, the CDR3 is TGTGCCAGCAGAACGGGACACTCGAACACTGAAGCTTTCTTT.

This rearrangement joins TRBV6-2 or TRBV6-3 to TRBJ2-1; TRBD2 matches at 7 bases. Germline V gene data show CDR1 as MNHEY and CDR2 as SVGEGT. The CDR3 spans 11 residues. J lost 15 bases, V lost 2 bases, and 4 bases had no gene match. The CDR3 loop reads CASSYGGGLFF. DNA for the CDR3: TGTGCCAGCAGTTACGGGGGAGGGCTGTTCTTC.

The rearrangement links TRBV28 to TRBJ1-6, with D perhaps matching TRBD1 (5 bases). The germline V gene encodes CDR1 MDHEN and CDR2 SYDVKM. The germline V and J ends were trimmed by 3 bases and 5 bases, with 8 bases remaining between them. The CDR3 length is 14 residues. CDR3 sequence (DNA): TGTGCCAGCAGTTTGGTACAGGATAATTCACCCCTCCACTTT. Translating it yields CASSLVQDNSPLHF. Full variable domain (outside the CDR3, taken from reference TRBV28 and TRBJ1-6): DVKVTQSSRYLVKRTGEKVFLECVQDMDHENMFWYRQDPGLGLRLIYFSYDVKMKEKGDIPEGYSVSREKKERFSLILESASTNQTSMYLCASSLVQDNSPLHFGNGTRLTVT.

The rearrangement joins TRBV19 to TRBJ1-2; 9 nucleotides match TRBD1. The CDR3 consists of 14 residues. CDR1 and CDR2 from the germline V gene are LNHDA and SQIVND (reference sequence). V shed 6 bases, J shed 7 bases, and the junction held 9 bases outside the gene matches. The CDR3 region is CASRRDRALGGYTF. The CDR3, as DNA: TGTGCCAGTAGAAGGGACAGGGCTCTTGGTGGCTACACCTTC. Full variable domain (outside the CDR3, taken from reference TRBV19 and TRBJ1-2): DGGITQSPKYLFRKEGQNVTLSCEQNLNHDAMYWYRQDPGQGLRLIYYSQIVNDFQKGDIAEGYSVSREKKESFPLTVTSAQKNPTAFYLCASRRDRALGGYTFGSGTRLTVV.

The genes are TRBV20-1 and TRBJ1-2, with D unresolved. Germline V gene lookup returns CDR1 DFQATT and CDR2 SNEGSKA (reference sequence). Trimming took 0 bases from V and 3 from J, leaving 20 bases between them. The CDR3 sequence is 17 residues long. CDR3 DNA: TGCAGTGCTAGAGATGGCTCTAAGGCAGCCTCTCACTATGGCTACACCTTC. Protein: CSARDGSKAASHYGYTF.

This clonotype showed up many times. The chain uses TRBV20-1 and TRBJ1-1; D is unclear. CDR1 and CDR2 from the germline V gene are DFQATT and SNEGSKA (reference sequence). The CDR3 consists of 14 residues. V was shortened by 2 bases and J by 0 bases, with 10 bases between the two germline ends. As DNA, the CDR3 is TGCAGTGCTAGAACCCAGGCGATGAACACTGAAGCTTTCTTT. It encodes CSARTQAMNTEAFF.

This clonotype was counted between two and nine times. This chain links TRBV2 with TRBJ1-2, with TRBD1 matching over 7 bases. Germline V lookup: CDR1 SNHLY, CDR2 FYNNEI. The CDR3 consists of 13 residues. V was clipped by 5 bases and J by 3 bases; unmatched bases: 3. CDR3 sequence (DNA): TGTGCCAGCAGTCGACAGGGTGACTATGGCTACACCTTC. Protein sequence: CASSRQGDYGYTF.

This rearrangement joins TRBV5-1 to TRBJ2-2; D perhaps matches TRBD2 (5 bases). The CDR3 is made up of 15 amino acids. Germline V CDR1 and CDR2: SGHRS, YFSETQ. Trimming removed 4 bases from V and 4 bases from J, with 14 bases in between. CDR3 bases: TGCGCCAGCAGCATGGGCCTAGAGGGCACCGGGGAGCTGTTTTTT. The encoded protein is CASSMGLEGTGELFF.

This clonotype was recorded many times. CDR3 in amino acids: CASGLVLRQSLGGNEQFF. Written as DNA, the CDR3 is TGTGCTAGTGGTTTGGTACTGAGGCAGTCACTTGGGGGCAATGAGCAGTTCTTC. This rearrangement joins TRBV12-5 to TRBJ2-1; D is possibly TRBD1 or TRBD2 (5 bases each). V lost 0 bases and J lost 6, with 21 bases in between. From germline, CDR1 is LGHNT and CDR2 FRNRAP. This CDR3 spans 18 amino acids.

A few counts support this clonotype. Mismatch with germline at one junction end may stem from a read error. The chain is built from TRBV28 and TRBJ1-5, with 7 nucleotides matching TRBD1. Germline CDR1 reads MDHEN; CDR2 reads SYDVKM. This CDR3 has 15 residues. The CDR3 sequence: CASSSWEGGKQPQHF. The CDR3 DNA reads TGTGCCAGCAGTTCATGGGAAGGGGGCAAACAGCCCCAGCATTTT.

This chain joins TRBV28 and TRBJ1-2, with D perhaps TRBD1 (5 bases). Germline lookup yields CDR1 MDHEN and CDR2 SYDVKM. The CDR3 sequence is 19 residues long. V was pared by 10 bases and J by 5 bases, with 35 bases between. The CDR3 DNA follows: TGTGCCACCATACCCCTTTTGACAGTCAATCCGTTCCCACATTATGGCTACACCTTC. Protein product: CATIPLLTVNPFPHYGYTF.

This clonotype occurred many times. J is TRBJ1-3 and V is TRBV12-3 or TRBV12-4, with TRBD1 identical over 7 bases. This CDR3 is built from 13 residues. The trim removed 6 bases at V and 3 bases at J, leaving 2 bases unmatched. CDR3 sequence (DNA): TGTGCCAGCAGCCGACAGGGTGGAAACACCATATATTTT. Protein product: CASSRQGGNTIYF.

This chain links TRBV20-1 with TRBJ1-6; no firm D call. The CDR3 length is 13 residues. Germline values: CDR1 DFQATT, CDR2 SNEGSKA (reference sequence). The V gene lost 7 bases and the J gene lost 10 bases, with 17 bases spanning the gap. DNA for the CDR3: TGCAGTGTTCCTGGGCAGAACCTATCACCCCTCCACTTT. It encodes CSVPGQNLSPLHF.

CDR3 region: CASSLRQGFRNEKLFF. The CDR3 DNA reads as TGTGCCAGCAGCTTAAGACAGGGGTTTCGGAATGAAAAACTGTTTTTT. V usage is TRBV7-9 and J usage is TRBJ1-4; 8 bases map to TRBD1. The trim removed 2 bases at V and 5 bases at J, leaving 7 bases unmatched. The germline V gene has CDR1 SEHNR and CDR2 FQNEAQ (reference sequence). This CDR3 is built from 16 residues.

This clonotype was observed a few times. The CDR3 nucleotides are TGTGCCAGCAGCCAAGCTCGAGAGCTGTTTTTT. It specifies CASSQARELFF. This chain connects TRBV3-1 to TRBJ2-2; no clear D. CDR1 and CDR2 (germline): LGHDT, YNNKEL (reference sequence). This CDR3 has 11 residues. V was trimmed by 1 base and J by 11 bases, leaving 5 bases between them.

This clonotype was counted only a few times. The V call is TRBV27, the J call TRBJ1-1, with 9 positions matching TRBD1. The V gene end was trimmed by 3 bases and the J gene end by 5 bases; junction bases not matched to a gene: 7. CDR3 length: 15 amino acids. Germline V gene lookup returns CDR1 MNHEY and CDR2 SMNVEV (reference sequence). The CDR3 DNA follows: TGTGCCAGCAGTTTCGCACAGGGGGCATGGACTGAAGCTTTCTTT. Its translation: CASSFAQGAWTEAFF.

This chain uses TRBV14 with TRBJ1-2; possibly TRBD1 for D (5 bases). The CDR3 is 14 amino acids. The germline V and J ends were trimmed by 4 bases and 8 bases, with 17 bases remaining between them. The germline CDR1 and CDR2 sequences are SGHDN and FVKESK. For the CDR3, the DNA is TGTGCCAGCAGCCCGGACACACGAAGGTACGGCTACACCTTC. Protein: CASSPDTRRYGYTF.

The rearrangement links TRBV20-1 to TRBJ1-4; no firm D call. From germline, CDR1 is DFQATT and CDR2 SNEGSKA (reference sequence). The CDR3 runs to 14 residues. The V and J ends lost 0 bases and 4 bases respectively, with 9 bases between them. In DNA, the CDR3 is TGCAGTGCTAGAGATGCCCGTTATAATGAAAAACTGTTTTTT. Its translation: CSARDARYNEKLFF.

This clonotype was detected only a few times. The genes are TRBV5-6 and TRBJ1-2, with no clear D. This CDR3 has 14 amino acids. Germline CDR1 reads SGHDT; CDR2 reads YYEEEE. Trimming removed 1 base at V and 4 bases at J, with 11 bases between. The CDR3, as DNA: TGTGCCAGCAGCTTGAGCAATACAGTCTATGGCTACACCTTC. It codes for CASSLSNTVYGYTF.

This clonotype was seen at least ten times. The chain links TRBV27 to TRBJ1-1; D not certain. Germline V gene sequence: CDR1 MNHEY, CDR2 SMNVEV (reference sequence). There are 13 residues in the CDR3. Trimming shortened V by 5 bases and J by 1 base, and 8 bases separated the two germline ends. CDR3: CASSHGENTEAFF. Here the CDR3 DNA reads TGTGCCAGCAGTCACGGGGAGAACACTGAAGCTTTCTTT.

This chain links TRBV20-1 with TRBJ2-3; 8 nucleotides align to TRBD2. Germline V lookup: CDR1 DFQATT, CDR2 SNEGSKA (reference sequence). CDR3 size: 13 residues. After removal of 5 bases from V and 3 bases from J, the junction contained 4 bases not matched to a gene. The CDR3 DNA reads TGCAGTGCTGACGGGAGGGGGACAGATACGCAGTATTTT. Residues: CSADGRGTDTQYF.

V is TRBV5-6 and J is TRBJ1-3; a possible D gene is TRBD1 (5 bases). The CDR3 extends over 16 amino acids. V shed 3 bases and J shed 2 bases, with 15 bases lying between them. The germline gives CDR1 SGHDT, CDR2 YYEEEE. DNA for the CDR3: TGTGCCAGCAGCTCGACGACAGCTCAGGCTGGAAACACCATATATTTT. Its protein product is CASSSTTAQAGNTIYF.

The table lists this clonotype with a few counts. CDR3 amino acids: CASRASLLGYGYTF. DNA for the CDR3: TGTGCCAGCAGAGCCTCCCTGTTGGGCTATGGCTACACCTTC. This chain joins TRBV12-3 or TRBV12-4 and TRBJ1-2; D uncertain. V lost 6 bases, J lost 4 bases, and 15 bases lay in between. This CDR3 has 14 amino acids.

The V call is TRBV12-3 or TRBV12-4, the J call TRBJ2-5; 7 bases line up with TRBD2. V was clipped by 0 bases and J by 4 bases; unmatched bases: 8. The CDR3 is 16 amino acids. For the CDR3, the DNA is TGTGCCAGCAGTTTAGCGGGGGAGGGGAAGGGAGAGACCCAGTACTTC. Residues: CASSLAGEGKGETQYF.